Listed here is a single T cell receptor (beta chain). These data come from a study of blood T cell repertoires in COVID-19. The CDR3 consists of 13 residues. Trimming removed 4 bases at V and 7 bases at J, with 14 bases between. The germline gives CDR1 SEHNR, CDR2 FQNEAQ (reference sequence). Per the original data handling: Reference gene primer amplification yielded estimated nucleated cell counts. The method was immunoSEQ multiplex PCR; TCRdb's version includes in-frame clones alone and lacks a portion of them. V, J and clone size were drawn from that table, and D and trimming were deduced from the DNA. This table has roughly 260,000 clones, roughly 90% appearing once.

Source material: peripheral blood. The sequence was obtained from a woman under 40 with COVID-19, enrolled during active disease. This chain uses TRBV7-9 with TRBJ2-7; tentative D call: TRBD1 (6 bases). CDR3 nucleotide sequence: TGTGCCAGCAGCTCGAGACAGGCGTCGGAGCAGTACTTC. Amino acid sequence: CASSSRQASEQYF.